Below, 14 T cell receptor beta chains from the same sample are listed, as sequenced in a study of T cells in women clearing cervical HPV infection. Profiled with immunoSEQ multiplex PCR; TCRdb holds only in-frame clones, not every one. The clone table shows 40,000 to 55,000 clones, with the ten largest holding about 0.94%. Sequenced sample: blood buffy coat. These receptors originate from a woman aged 18-70 years with a cervical HPV16 infection that either progressed to CIN3+ or cleared (not recorded which).

Concerning this clone itself: The read ends 3 residues before the CDR3 terminus; that terminus is restored from the germline J gene. The chain is built from TRBV18 and TRBJ2-4; tentatively, D is TRBD2 (7 bases). Trimming cost V 4 bases and J 6 bases, with 13 bases left between them. The germline CDR1 and CDR2 sequences are KGHSH and LQKENI. This CDR3 contains 14 residues. CDR3 residues: CASSRGGRRNIQYF. CDR3 DNA (partial): TGTGCCAGCTCACGGGGGGGGCGCAGAAACATT.

As to this clone: The DNA ends 3 residues before the CDR3 does, and the rest of the CDR3 is filled in from the germline J gene. This chain connects TRBV19 to TRBJ1-5; 7 bases map to TRBD1. CDR1 and CDR2 from the germline V gene are LNHDA and SQIVND (reference sequence). V lost 1 base and J lost 4; bases outside the gene matches: 4. The CDR3 has 15 amino acids. The DNA read from the CDR3 is TGTGCCAGTAGTATAGCGGACAGGAGAAATCAGCCC. The encoded protein is CASSIADRRNQP. The entire CDR3 protein reads CASSIADRRNQPQHF.

The part of the CDR3 DNA that was read is TGTGCCAGCAGTTTATGGCCGGCAGGGCTCGGGTACGAG. Its protein product is CASSLWPAGLGYE. The CDR3 in its entirety is CASSLWPAGLGYEQYF. This chain connects TRBV28 to TRBJ2-7; a possible D gene is TRBD1 (5 bases). The read ends 3 residues shy of where the CDR3 ends; the end is completed using the germline J gene. Germline V gene sequence: CDR1 MDHEN, CDR2 SYDVKM. The CDR3 sequence is 16 residues long. Between the trimmed V and J ends, which lost 0 bases and 4 bases, there was a span of 16 bases.

On this clone: The observed sequence ends 3 residues before the CDR3 terminus, with the missing tail filled in from the germline J gene. This chain connects TRBV5-1 to TRBJ1-6, with TRBD1 matching 9 bases. Germline CDR1 SGHRS, CDR2 YFSETQ. The CDR3 is made up of 13 amino acids. After removal of 7 bases from V and 7 bases from J, the junction contained 3 bases not matched to a gene. The CDR3 sequence is CASGDRENSPLHF. Incomplete CDR3 DNA: TGCGCCAGCGGGGACAGGGAAAATTCACCC.

To note about this clone: The CDR3 end is not reached by the read, which stops 3 residues before it; the germline J gene fills it in. The chain carries TRBV19 and TRBJ2-5; 8 bases agree with TRBD1. The germline V gene has CDR1 LNHDA and CDR2 SQIVND (reference sequence). The trim removed 5 bases at V and 1 base at J, leaving 9 bases unmatched. This CDR3 has 16 residues. The DNA read from the CDR3 is TGTGCCAGTAGTCCCCGGACAGGGAGCGTCCAAGAGACC. Residues: CASSPRTGSVQET. The full CDR3 is CASSPRTGSVQETQYF.

A note on this clone: The missing CDR3 end, 3 residues past where the read stops, is filled in from the germline J gene. The V call is TRBV2, the J call TRBJ2-2; D may be TRBD2 (5 bases). Germline-derived CDR1 and CDR2 are SNHLY and FYNNEI. V was shortened by 8 bases and J by 1 base, with 17 bases between the two germline ends. The CDR3 sequence is 16 residues long. CDR3 protein: CASEPLNGLNTGELFF. CDR3 DNA (partial): TGTGCCAGCGAGCCCCTTAACGGACTGAACACCGGGGAG.

As regards this clone: The sequence runs out 3 residues before the end of the CDR3; the remainder is reconstructed from the germline J gene. The rearrangement joins TRBV19 to TRBJ2-7; TRBD1 might be the D (6 bases). The V end was cut by 6 bases, the J end by 2 bases, with 17 bases between. CDR3 size: 15 residues. The germline CDR1 and CDR2 sequences are LNHDA and SQIVND (reference sequence). Partial CDR3 DNA: TGTGCCAGTAGCCGGGACACGGTGTCGACCTACGAG. Its translation: CASSRDTVSTYE. The whole CDR3 reads CASSRDTVSTYEQYF.

The CDR3 DNA, read in part, is TGTGCCAGCAGCTTAGAGCAGGGCCCTCAGCCC. It codes for CASSLEQGPQP. The CDR3 reads in full as CASSLEQGPQPQHF. The chain has TRBV7-2 and TRBJ1-5, with D maybe TRBD1 (5 bases). The read is 3 residues too short to cover the CDR3 end, so that end is filled in from the germline J gene. Between the trimmed V and J ends, which lost 1 base and 6 bases, there was a span of 10 bases. Germline V gene lookup returns CDR1 SGHTA and CDR2 FQGNSA. There are 14 residues in the CDR3.

Details on this clone: Other DNA sequences in the same sample also yield this CDR3. This CDR3 reads CASSLGQGNSPLHF. CDR3 DNA, as far as it was read: TGCGCCAGCAGCTTGGGACAGGGGAATTCACCC. The chain uses TRBV5-1 and TRBJ1-6, with TRBD1 identical over 8 bases. The read ends 3 residues before the CDR3 terminus; that terminus is restored from the germline J gene. The CDR3 has 14 residues. The trim removed 0 bases at V and 7 bases at J, leaving 0 bases unmatched. Germline V gene lookup returns CDR1 SGHRS and CDR2 YFSETQ.

Concerning this clone: Coverage ceases 3 residues before the CDR3 finishes, and the germline J gene fills in the end. The chain recombines TRBV5-1 with TRBJ1-1; possibly TRBD1 for D (5 bases). The CDR3 is made up of 14 amino acids. V was clipped by 2 bases and J by 3 bases, with 11 bases between them. Germline V CDR1 and CDR2: SGHRS, YFSETQ. The CDR3 here is CASSFRAGDTEAFF. The CDR3 bases that were read are TGCGCCAGCAGCTTCAGGGCAGGAGACACTGAA. The entire variable domain, with the rest obtained from reference TRBV5-1 and TRBJ1-1, is as follows: KAGVTQTPRYLIKTRGQQVTLSCSPISGHRSVSWYQQTPGQGLQFLFEYFSETQRNKGNFPGRFSGRQFSNSRSEMNVSTLELGDSALYLCASSFRAGDTEAFFGQGTRLTVV.

As concerns this clone: The DNA ends 3 residues before the CDR3 does, and the rest of the CDR3 is filled in from the germline J gene. V and J are TRBV12-3 or TRBV12-4 and TRBJ2-3; 8 nucleotides line up with TRBD2. The CDR3 has 16 amino acids. The covered CDR3 bases are TGTGCCAGCAGTTACCCGGGACTAGTTATACAAGAGACG. It encodes CASSYPGLVIQET. The full CDR3 sequence reads CASSYPGLVIQETQYF.

Comment on this clone: The read gets to within 3 residues of the CDR3 end, and the germline J gene fills in the rest. The genes are TRBV5-1 and TRBJ1-1; 8 nucleotides align to TRBD1. J was trimmed by 5 bases and V by 5 bases; bases with no gene match: 8. The germline CDR1 and CDR2 sequences are SGHRS and YFSETQ. This CDR3 region has 14 residues. CDR3 sequence: CASSTQGVGTEAFF. The part of the CDR3 DNA that was read is TGCGCCAGCAGTACACAGGGGGTCGGGACTGAA.

Comments on this clone: The read gets to within 3 residues of the CDR3 end, and the germline J gene fills in the rest. This chain connects TRBV18 to TRBJ2-6, with D tentatively TRBD2 (5 bases). The V end was cut by 2 bases, the J end by 2 bases, with 10 bases between. The CDR3 contains 16 residues. Germline lookup yields CDR1 KGHSH and CDR2 LQKENI. The CDR3 sequence is CASSPNGVAGANVLTF. The CDR3 DNA, read in part, is TGTGCCAGCTCACCAAACGGGGTTGCTGGGGCCAACGTC.

The CDR3 region is CASSPGAPTSYEQYF. The sequenced part of the CDR3 DNA is TGTGCCAGCTCACCAGGAGCGCCCACTAGTTACGAG. This chain uses TRBV18 with TRBJ2-7, with D tentatively TRBD2 (5 bases). The read halts 3 residues ahead of the CDR3 end, with the missing end drawn from the germline J gene. The ends were cut back, 2 bases at V and 4 bases at J, with 15 bases in the middle. Per the germline V gene, CDR1 is KGHSH and CDR2 is LQKENI. CDR3 length: 15 residues.